Listed below are T cell receptor beta chains from one sample, sequenced in a study of cytomegalovirus exposure and HLA in healthy donors. The table came from immunoSEQ multiplex PCR; TCRdb's copy has only in-frame clones and leaves some out. The data show 250,000 to 400,000 clones, with roughly 90% seen just once and over 0.9% held by the top ten. Sequencing was done on a sample of PBMCs. These receptor sequences come from a man in his thirties or forties in good health and CMV-seronegative. The CDR3 runs from the conserved cysteine through the conserved F or W. Each record gives: D gene, J gene, V gene, clone size, CDR3 protein, CDR3 DNA. A D gene is named only where the DNA matches it firmly. Size is omitted from some rows. Given values are once, few, many or a class for expanded clones.

>NA|TRBJ2-2|TRBV5-1|NA
CASSLRATNTGELFF
TGCGCCAGCAGCTTGCGAGCGACGAACACCGGGGAGCTGTTTTTT
>NA|TRBJ1-6|TRBV19|NA
CASLGEGGSYNSPLHF
TGTGCCAGCTTGGGCGAGGGTGGATCCTATAATTCACCCCTCCACTTT
>TRBD1|TRBJ1-5|TRBV5-1|NA
CASSFGQGGQPQHF
TGCGCCAGCAGCTTTGGACAGGGCGGTCAGCCCCAGCATTTT
>TRBD1|TRBJ1-4|TRBV15|NA
CATSRDDRGSEKLFF
TGTGCCACCAGCAGAGATGACAGGGGAAGCGAAAAACTGTTTTTT
>TRBD1|TRBJ1-2|TRBV4-1|NA
CASSQPGGQANYGYTF
TGCGCCAGCAGCCAACCCGGCGGACAGGCGAACTATGGCTACACCTTC
>NA|TRBJ2-7|TRBV7-8|NA
CASSRRTDPYEQYF
TGTGCCAGCAGCAGAAGGACAGATCCCTACGAGCAGTACTTC
>TRBD2|TRBJ2-3|TRBV7-9|NA
CASSIAGGSTDTQYF
TGTGCCAGCAGCATAGCGGGGGGGAGCACAGATACGCAGTATTTT
>NA|TRBJ1-1|TRBV30|once
CAYSLGLRGTEAFF
TGTGCCTATTCTTTGGGACTCCGGGGCACTGAAGCTTTCTTT
>TRBD1|TRBJ1-1|TRBV4-1|NA
CASSLGQGLNTEAFF
TGCGCCAGCAGCCTGGGACAGGGCCTGAACACTGAAGCTTTCTTT
>TRBD2|TRBJ2-1|TRBV4-2|NA
CASSQVPSGGRSSYNEQFF
TGTGCCAGCAGCCAAGTCCCTAGCGGGGGGCGTAGCTCCTACAATGAGCAGTTCTTC
>TRBD1|TRBJ1-2|TRBV11-2|once
CASSSSGQGNYGYTF
TGTGCCAGCAGCTCCTCGGGACAGGGTAACTATGGCTACACCTTC
>NA|TRBJ2-5|TRBV6-6|NA
CASSYSGDSVLAQYF
TGTGCCAGCAGTTACTCCGGAGACAGCGTTCTGGCCCAGTACTTC
>NA|TRBJ1-3|TRBV2|NA
CASSLGTIYF
TGTGCCAGCAGTCTAGGCACCATATATTTT
>TRBD1|TRBJ2-5|TRBV5-5|NA
CASSLDRVQETQYF
TGTGCCAGCAGCCTGGACAGGGTCCAAGAGACCCAGTACTTC
>TRBD1|TRBJ1-4|TRBV15|many
CATSTSTGAGNEKLFF
TGTGCCACCAGCACATCGACAGGGGCGGGTAATGAAAAACTGTTTTTT
>TRBD1|TRBJ1-6|TRBV10-2|NA
CASSGPGTALEPYNSPLHF
TGCGCCAGCAGTGGCCCCGGGACAGCGCTTGAACCTTATAATTCACCCCTCCACTTT
>TRBD1|TRBJ2-3|TRBV27|NA
CASTLGTEVSDTQYF
TGTGCCAGCACCCTCGGGACAGAGGTTTCTGATACGCAGTATTTT
>TRBD1|TRBJ1-1|TRBV5-1|NA
CASSPGQGRMNTEAFF
TGCGCCAGCAGCCCAGGACAGGGGAGAATGAACACTGAAGCTTTCTTT
>TRBD1|TRBJ1-5|TRBV7-2|NA
CASSGRDSGGNQPQHF
TGTGCCAGCAGCGGACGGGACAGCGGTGGCAATCAGCCCCAGCATTTT
>NA|TRBJ1-1|TRBV2|few
CASSVNRDTEAFF
TGTGCCAGCAGTGTAAACAGGGATACTGAAGCTTTCTTT
>NA|TRBJ2-3|TRBV6-1|NA
CASWRGSTDTQYF
TGTGCCAGCTGGAGGGGATCCACAGATACGCAGTATTTT
>TRBD2|TRBJ2-5|TRBV25-1|NA
CASTYSGEETQYF
TGTGCCAGCACATATAGCGGGGAAGAGACCCAGTACTTC
>NA|TRBJ1-1|TRBV29-1|NA
CSVSEGGGGTEAFF
TGCAGCGTTTCGGAAGGGGGAGGGGGCACTGAAGCTTTCTTT
>NA|TRBJ1-3|TRBV27|NA
CASSHNRISGNTIYF
TGTGCCAGCAGCCACAACAGAATCTCTGGAAACACCATATATTTT
>NA|TRBJ1-6|TRBV9|NA
CASSVAALEGRNSPLHF
TGTGCCAGCAGCGTAGCGGCCCTTGAGGGGAGGAATTCACCCCTCCACTTT
>TRBD1|TRBJ2-6|TRBV7-9|NA
CASSYTGGTGANVLTF
TGTGCCAGCAGCTATACAGGGGGCACTGGGGCCAACGTCCTGACTTTC
>NA|TRBJ2-3|TRBV27|NA
CASSLRGLGNTDTQYF
TGTGCCAGCAGTTTGCGAGGGTTGGGTAACACAGATACGCAGTATTTT
>TRBD1|TRBJ2-7|TRBV6-6|NA
CASSPAGTGYEQYF
TGTGCCAGCAGCCCAGCCGGGACAGGCTACGAGCAGTACTTC
>NA|TRBJ2-1|TRBV29-1|NA
CSVVTGDYNEQFF
TGCAGCGTTGTTACAGGTGACTACAATGAGCAGTTCTTC
>TRBD1|TRBJ2-7|TRBV7-9|NA
CASSSTGGVYEQYF
TGTGCCAGCAGCTCGACAGGGGGCGTCTACGAGCAGTACTTC
>NA|TRBJ2-3|TRBV4-3|NA
CASSQGPGGTDTQYF
TGCGCCAGCAGCCAAGGTCCAGGGGGCACAGATACGCAGTATTTT
>TRBD1|TRBJ1-1|TRBV6-1|NA
CASSGGTGKTEAFF
TGTGCCAGCAGTGGCGGGACAGGGAAAACTGAAGCTTTCTTT
>NA|TRBJ1-5|TRBV6-5|few
CASSYSSQGTQPQHF
TGTGCCAGCAGTTACTCGAGCCAGGGCACTCAGCCCCAGCATTTT
>TRBD1|TRBJ2-1|TRBV10-2|NA
CASGDRGPYNEQFF
TGCGCCAGCGGGGACAGGGGGCCTTACAATGAGCAGTTCTTC
>NA|TRBJ1-6|TRBV7-9|few
CASSQAGFYNSPLHF
TGTGCCAGCAGCCAGGCGGGGTTCTATAATTCACCCCTCCACTTT
>NA|TRBJ2-7|TRBV6-1|NA
CAHNKVGGGEQYF
TGTGCCCACAATAAAGTCGGGGGAGGCGAGCAGTACTTC
>NA|TRBJ2-3|TRBV30|few
CAWGASTVTDTQYF
TGTGCCTGGGGAGCTAGCACGGTGACAGATACGCAGTATTTT
>TRBD1|TRBJ2-7|TRBV10-3|NA
CAIRKGQGGEQYF
TGTGCCATCAGGAAGGGACAGGGCGGGGAGCAGTACTTC
>TRBD1|TRBJ2-7|TRBV30|NA
CAWRRAGGYNEQYF
TGTGCCTGGAGAAGGGCAGGGGGCTACAACGAGCAGTACTTC
>TRBD2|TRBJ2-6|TRBV30|NA
CAWRTAGGQSYRSGANVLTF
TGTGCCTGGAGGACGGCGGGGGGGCAGTCCTACCGCTCTGGGGCCAACGTCCTGACTTTC
>TRBD1|TRBJ1-2|TRBV5-1|NA
CASSQNNRLQGDGYTF
TGCGCCAGCAGCCAGAACAACCGCCTACAGGGGGATGGCTACACCTTC
>TRBD1|TRBJ1-6|TRBV5-1|NA
CASSLGSLGGGNSPLHF
TGCGCCAGCAGCTTGGGCTCCTTAGGGGGCGGAAATTCACCCCTCCACTTT
>NA|TRBJ1-1|TRBV6-6|NA
CASRRGSLNTEAFF
TGTGCCAGCAGAAGAGGCAGCTTGAACACTGAAGCTTTCTTT
>NA|TRBJ1-1|TRBV10-3|NA
CAISEGTNTEAFF
TGTGCCATCAGTGAGGGGACAAACACTGAAGCTTTCTTT
>TRBD1|TRBJ1-1|TRBV7-9|NA
CASSTIPRDRVNTEAFF
TGTGCCAGCAGCACGATTCCCCGGGACAGAGTGAACACTGAAGCTTTCTTT
>NA|TRBJ2-5|TRBV6-5|NA
CASSSRGGTQYF
TGTGCCAGCAGTTCCAGGGGTGGAACCCAGTACTTC
>TRBD1|TRBJ2-2|TRBV6-5|once
CASSPQGQGTGELFF
TGTGCCAGCAGCCCCCAGGGACAGGGGACCGGGGAGCTGTTTTTT
>TRBD1|TRBJ1-1|TRBV6-4|NA
CASSDFPGQGALDAFF
TGTGCCAGCAGTGACTTTCCGGGACAGGGGGCTCTTGACGCTTTCTTT
>NA|TRBJ2-5|TRBV2|once
CASTTRRGGETQYF
TGTGCCAGCACCACACGGAGGGGTGGAGAGACCCAGTACTTC
>NA|TRBJ2-2|TRBV7-8|NA
CASSLGATGYTGELFF
TGTGCCAGCAGCTTAGGAGCGACTGGGTACACCGGGGAGCTGTTTTTT
>TRBD2|TRBJ2-5|TRBV7-9|NA
CASRAGGVQETQYF
TGTGCCAGCAGGGCTGGGGGGGTTCAAGAGACCCAGTACTTC
>NA|TRBJ2-1|TRBV4-1|NA
CASSHDSYNEQFF
TGCGCCAGCAGCCACGACAGTTACAATGAGCAGTTCTTC